The entry below gives a single T cell receptor beta chain sequence along with its context. Its cognate antigen is unknown. Germline CDR1 SGDLS, CDR2 YYNGEE. V was trimmed by 3 bases and J by 6 bases, leaving 9 bases between them. This CDR3 has 13 residues. The source of the sample is a study of OX40 agonist ivuxolimab in advanced cancers. Study as a whole: Dose-escalation patients' cancers were hepatocellular carcinoma, melanoma, renal cell or head and neck cancer. One patient with hepatocellular carcinoma and two with cutaneous melanoma, three in all, had partial responses. Study outcomes and limitations: Certain nonresponding patients likewise had low normalized T-cell clonal expansion.

Sequencing was performed with immunoSEQ multiplex PCR; in TCRdb, only in-frame clones are kept and a portion is missing. The repertoire holds some 60,000 clones, with roughly 86% as singletons. People who had autoimmune disease history or systemic immunosuppression were excluded. This clonotype was obtained from an adult with an advanced solid tumor such as melanoma, head and neck, liver or kidney cancer. This material consisted of CD4+ or CD8+ T cells sorted from blood, taken in a trial of the OX40 agonist ivuxolimab. The chain has TRBV9 and TRBJ1-4; weak D call: TRBD1 (5 bases). The CDR3 bases are TGTGCCAGCAGCGCCGGGACCTATGAAAAACTGTTTTTT. Translated: CASSAGTYEKLFF.